This T cell receptor beta chain is from a study of tumor-infiltrating lymphocytes in oesophageal squamous cell carcinoma. The germline V gene encodes CDR1 SGHTA and CDR2 FQGNSA. Termini included, the CDR3 measures 16 amino acids. TCRdb redid the calling of the PCR reads with MiXCR, one entry per CDR3 protein. The table lists approximately 20,000 distinct CDR3 sequences, around two fifths of them singletons. This clonotype was seen ten or more times. It is likely a read error, because the conserved phenylalanine at the end of the CDR3 is missing. The DNA is omitted, as the CDR3 cannot be located on it reliably, and the CDR3 follows TCRdb's listing.

The specimen was esophageal tumor tissue. The receptor comes from a male donor with esophageal squamous cell carcinoma. This chain connects TRBV7-2 to TRBJ2-7; the tabulated D call, TRBD1, remains unverified against the DNA. This CDR3 is CASSGGQANYGYTFGS.